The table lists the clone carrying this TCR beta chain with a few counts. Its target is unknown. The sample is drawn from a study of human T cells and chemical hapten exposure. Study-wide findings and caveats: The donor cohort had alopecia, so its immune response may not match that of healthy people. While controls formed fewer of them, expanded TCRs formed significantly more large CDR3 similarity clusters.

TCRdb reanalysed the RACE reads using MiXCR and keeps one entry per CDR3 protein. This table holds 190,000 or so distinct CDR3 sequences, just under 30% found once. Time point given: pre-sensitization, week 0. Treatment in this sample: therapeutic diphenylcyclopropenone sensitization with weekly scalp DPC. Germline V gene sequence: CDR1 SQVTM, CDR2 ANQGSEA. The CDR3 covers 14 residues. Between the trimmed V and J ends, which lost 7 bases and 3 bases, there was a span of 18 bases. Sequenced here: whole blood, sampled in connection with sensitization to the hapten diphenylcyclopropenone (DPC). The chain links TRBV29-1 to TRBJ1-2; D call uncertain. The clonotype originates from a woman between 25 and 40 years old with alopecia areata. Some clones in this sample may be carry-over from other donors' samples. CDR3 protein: CSGYKAPPDYGYTF. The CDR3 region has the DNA TGCAGCGGGTATAAGGCTCCTCCGGACTATGGCTACACCTTC.